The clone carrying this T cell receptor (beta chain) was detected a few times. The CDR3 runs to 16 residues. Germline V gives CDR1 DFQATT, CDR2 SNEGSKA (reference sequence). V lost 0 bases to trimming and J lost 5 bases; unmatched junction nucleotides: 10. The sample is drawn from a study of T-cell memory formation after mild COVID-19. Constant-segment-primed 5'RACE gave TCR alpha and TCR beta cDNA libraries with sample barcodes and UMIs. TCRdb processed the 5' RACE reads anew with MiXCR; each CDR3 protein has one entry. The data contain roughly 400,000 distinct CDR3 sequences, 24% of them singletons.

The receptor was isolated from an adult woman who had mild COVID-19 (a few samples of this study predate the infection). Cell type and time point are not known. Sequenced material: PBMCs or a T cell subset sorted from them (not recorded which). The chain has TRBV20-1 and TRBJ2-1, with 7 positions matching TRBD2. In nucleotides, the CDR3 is TGCAGTGCTAGAGACCGAAGACTAGCCACTCACAATGAGCAGTTCTTC. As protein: CSARDRRLATHNEQFF.